The clone carrying this TCR beta chain was counted at least ten times. The source of the sample is a study of T cells in Graves' hyperthyroidism and ophthalmopathy. What was amplified from RNA transcripts were TCR beta CDR3 regions. RT-PCR in the first round (using the HTBI primer set) targeted the TCR CDR3. TCRdb ran MiXCR on the multiplex PCR reads and lists one entry per CDR3 protein. The top ten hold more than 30% of the sample, which has about 640,000 distinct CDR3 sequences, under 25% seen once. CDR3 length: 16 residues. The V gene end was trimmed by 1 base and the J gene end by 10 bases; junction bases not matched to a gene: 8. CDR1 and CDR2 (germline): SGHAT, FQNNGV.

The rearrangement uses TRBV11-2 and TRBJ2-1; 12 nucleotides agree with TRBD2. This TCR was sampled from a man younger than 45 with Graves' ophthalmopathy. The sequenced sample was blood. In nucleotides, the CDR3 is TGTGCCAGCAGCTTAGCCCTAGCGGGAGGGTCATTGGAGCAGTTCTTC. This encodes CASSLALAGGSLEQFF.